Shown below are 29 T cell receptor beta chains from a single sample sequenced in a study of regulatory T cells in long-lasting Graves disease (dated by TCRdb to the early 2020s). Library generation was performed with multiplex PCR. Sequencing was performed on an Illumina HiSeq 4000. To build TCR beta libraries, CDR3 regions were amplified by Arm-PCR using iRepertoire HTBI primers. TCRdb reprocessing: public reads trimmed at Q25 with fastp, clones called with MiXCR, in-frame beta chains kept. Every CDR3 protein is listed once, alongside the most common genes and DNA of its rows. The sample has roughly 500,000 distinct CDR3 sequences on record, less than 25% of them singletons. The ten largest clones take up about 8.3% of the sample. Per the publication, the time point label means: persistent/refractory GD, antithyroid drugs over 5 years with positive TRAb. For both TCR sequencing and RNA sequencing, RNA was extracted from PBMCs using TRIzol.

Here the sequenced sample was peripheral blood mononuclear cells (PBMCs), taken when the disease was refractory, from a patient treated with antithyroid drugs. The receptor source for this set is a female donor with Graves disease.

This clonotype has ten or more counts. V gene TRBV28 combines with J gene TRBJ2-7; TRBD2 might be the D (5 bases). Trimming pared 7 bases from V and 0 bases from J, leaving 13 bases between. Per the germline V gene, CDR1 is MDHEN and CDR2 is SYDVKM. The CDR3 extends over 14 amino acids. CDR3: CASTRLGSSYEQYF. CDR3 sequence (DNA): TGTGCCAGCACAAGACTGGGGAGCTCCTACGAGCAGTACTTC.

This clonotype was counted ten times or more. The chain joins TRBV28 to TRBJ1-4, with D unclear. This CDR3 contains 11 residues. V dropped 2 bases and J dropped 12 bases, with 7 bases sitting between them. Germline values: CDR1 MDHEN, CDR2 SYDVKM. This CDR3 is CASSLPRQLFF. The CDR3 coding sequence is TGTGCCAGCAGTTTACCCCGCCAACTGTTTTTT.

In its sample, this clonotype was seen a few times. The chain joins TRBV20-1 to TRBJ2-7; 10 nucleotides agree with TRBD2. This CDR3 is built from 17 residues. Germline trimming cut 0 bases from V and 2 bases from J; bases unmatched to any gene: 10. Germline loops: CDR1 DFQATT, CDR2 SNEGSKA (reference sequence). CDR3 nucleotides: TGCAGTGCTAGAGATCTCCAATTGACTAGCGGGCCCTACGAGCAGTACTTC. Translated: CSARDLQLTSGPYEQYF.

CDR3 sequence (DNA): TGTGCCAGCAGTTTATCGATGGGCTACTACGAGCAGTACTTC. Its translation: CASSLSMGYYEQYF. The gene calls are TRBV27 and TRBJ2-7; D gene ambiguous. The CDR3 extends over 14 amino acids. V gave up 0 bases and J gave up 3 bases, with 9 bases separating them. Germline loops: CDR1 MNHEY, CDR2 SMNVEV (reference sequence).

The chain uses TRBV19 and TRBJ1-5; D possibly corresponds to TRBD1 (6 bases). The ends were cut back, 4 bases at V and 7 bases at J, with 17 bases in the middle. The CDR3 has 15 amino acids. Germline values: CDR1 LNHDA, CDR2 SQIVND (reference sequence). The CDR3 coding sequence is TGTGCCAGTAGTAATTTTGGCCAGGGGAGGCAGCCCCAGCATTTT. It translates to CASSNFGQGRQPQHF.

This clonotype was picked up many times. The chain uses TRBV6-1 and TRBJ1-5, with D uncertain. Trimming pared 5 bases from V and 0 bases from J, leaving 8 bases between. The CDR3 has 14 residues. Germline V CDR1 and CDR2: MNHNS, SASEGT. CDR3 nucleotides: TGTGCCAGCAGTCCTTATTTTAGCAATCAGCCCCAGCATTTT. The encoded protein is CASSPYFSNQPQHF.

This clonotype showed up many times. The rearrangement links TRBV20-1 to TRBJ1-2; D gene uncertain. Trimming stripped 3 bases from V and 3 bases from J, with 11 bases between. Germline lookup yields CDR1 DFQATT and CDR2 SNEGSKA (reference sequence). The CDR3 length is 13 residues. The CDR3 DNA is TGCAGTGCTAGCGTGGCGGTTGACTATGGCTACACCTTC. Translating gives CSASVAVDYGYTF.

This clonotype came up many times. The chain is built from TRBV28 and TRBJ2-7; D possibly corresponds to TRBD1 (7 bases). The CDR3 sequence is 14 residues long. Between the trimmed V and J ends, which lost 6 bases and 2 bases, there was a span of 14 bases. Germline V gene sequence: CDR1 MDHEN, CDR2 SYDVKM. As DNA, the CDR3 is TGTGCCAGCAGGCTGGGGGGACAGACCTACGAGCAGTACTTC. This gives the protein CASRLGGQTYEQYF.

Remarks on this clonotype: Since a much larger clone is just one base distant, this may be a read error. Since no conserved phenylalanine or tryptophan closes the CDR3, a read error is the likely cause. V usage is TRBV6-5 and J usage is TRBJ2-7; D is uncertain. The CDR3 runs 16 residues. Per germline, CDR1 MNHEY and CDR2 SVGAGI. V lost 0 bases to trimming and J lost 2 bases, with 14 bases between them. CDR3 region: CASSYSITDQTYEQYL. Here the CDR3 DNA reads TGTGCCAGCAGTTACTCGATCACGGACCAGACCTACGAGCAGTACCTC.

This clonotype came up many times. Here the CDR3 reads CASSPGPIGNHYGYTF. In DNA form, the CDR3 reads TGTGCCAGCAGTCCGGGACCCATAGGGAACCACTATGGCTACACCTTC. The chain links TRBV12-3 or TRBV12-4 to TRBJ1-2; tentative D call: TRBD1 (5 bases). V was cut by 5 bases and J by 3 bases, with 19 bases left in between. The CDR3 runs 16 residues.

This clonotype has at least ten counts. CDR3 DNA: TGTGCCAGCAGCCCGGGACTCGTTCAGCCCCAGCATTTT. This gives the protein CASSPGLVQPQHF. The gene calls are TRBV12-3 or TRBV12-4 and TRBJ1-5, with D maybe TRBD1 (5 bases). V gave up 6 bases and J gave up 6 bases, with 12 bases separating them. This CDR3 comprises 13 residues.

This clonotype was recorded a few times. The gene calls are TRBV6-1 and TRBJ1-6; D uncertain. Trimming took off 3 bases at V and 0 bases at J, with 15 bases between the two ends. Germline-derived CDR1 and CDR2 are MNHNS and SASEGT. The CDR3 has 18 residues. The DNA for the CDR3 is TGTGCCAGCAGTGAGCTCTGGACGGAGAGCTCCTATAATTCACCCCTCCACTTT. Protein: CASSELWTESSYNSPLHF.

This clonotype was seen repeatedly, ten times or more. V gene TRBV28 combines with J gene TRBJ1-4; D is unclear. CDR3 length: 15 residues. Germline CDR1 and CDR2: MDHEN and SYDVKM. Between the trimmed V and J ends, which lost 3 bases and 4 bases, there was a span of 12 bases. CDR3 loop: CASSFLAGGNEKLFF. In DNA form, the CDR3 reads TGTGCCAGCAGTTTCCTCGCGGGAGGTAATGAAAAACTGTTTTTT.

Remarks on this clonotype: Just one base apart from a much larger clone, this may be a read error. The chain links TRBV28 to TRBJ1-4; maybe TRBD1 (5 bases). Germline CDR1 reads MDHEN; CDR2 reads SYDVKM. The CDR3 runs to 14 residues. V lost 4 bases, J lost 8 bases, and 14 bases lay in between. CDR3 in DNA: TGTGCCAGCAGTTCGGCGGGGGTTGAAGAAAAACTGTTTTTT. Amino acids: CASSSAGVEEKLFF.

V gene TRBV7-2 combines with J gene TRBJ2-5; D possibly uses TRBD1 or TRBD2 (5 bases each). The CDR3 is 15 residues long. The V end was cut by 5 bases, the J end by 5 bases, with 18 bases between. Germline values: CDR1 SGHTA, CDR2 FQGNSA. The CDR3 nucleotides read TGTGCCAGCAGCCTGGGACCGTTCAAATGGGAGACCCAGTACTTC. Protein sequence: CASSLGPFKWETQYF.

This clonotype was seen many times. CDR3 sequence: CASAIGALSYEQYF. The CDR3, as DNA: TGCGCCAGCGCCATCGGGGCCCTATCCTACGAGCAGTACTTC. The genes are TRBV5-1 and TRBJ2-7; the D call may be TRBD1 or TRBD2 (5 bases each). Germline CDR1 SGHRS, CDR2 YFSETQ. V was clipped by 7 bases and J by 1 base, with 15 bases between them. The CDR3 is made up of 14 amino acids.

J is TRBJ2-2 and V is TRBV6-1; D may be TRBD1 or TRBD2 (5 bases each). V lost 8 bases, J lost 2 bases, and 15 bases lay in between. The CDR3 has 15 amino acids. CDR1 MNHNS and CDR2 SASEGT come from the germline V gene. DNA of the CDR3: TGTGCCAGCCATACCCGGGACGGAAACACCGGGGAGCTGTTTTTT. The encoded protein is CASHTRDGNTGELFF.

There are a few counts of this clonotype. J is TRBJ2-7 and V is TRBV9; D unclear. The CDR3 extends over 15 amino acids. The V and J ends lost 0 bases and 0 bases respectively, with 10 bases between them. Per germline, CDR1 SGDLS and CDR2 YYNGEE. In DNA form, the CDR3 reads TGTGCCAGCAGCGTAGCTCCCATGAGCTCCTACGAGCAGTACTTC. Translation gives CASSVAPMSSYEQYF.

This clonotype was picked up a small number of times. The rearrangement joins TRBV11-2 to TRBJ2-7; a possible D gene is TRBD2 (6 bases). Per germline, CDR1 SGHAT and CDR2 FQNNGV. CDR3 size: 13 residues. Trimming pared 2 bases from V and 6 bases from J, leaving 11 bases between. The CDR3 DNA is TGTGCCAGCAGCTTACCGGGAGTGGGCGAGCAGTACTTC. Translated: CASSLPGVGEQYF.

This clonotype was observed a handful of times. This chain joins TRBV28 and TRBJ1-3; D might be TRBD1 (6 bases). Looked up from germline, CDR1 is MDHEN and CDR2 is SYDVKM. This CDR3 is 15 amino acids long. Trimming shortened V by 3 bases and J by 4 bases, and 13 bases separated the two germline ends. In DNA, the CDR3 is TGTGCCAGCAGTTTTCCGGGGGCATACGGAAACACCATATATTTT. Protein sequence: CASSFPGAYGNTIYF.

This clonotype turned up a few times. Here the CDR3 DNA reads TGTGCCAGCAGTGTAAGGGTGAGCTCCTACGAGCAGTACTTC. It codes for CASSVRVSSYEQYF. The rearrangement links TRBV2 to TRBJ2-7; D unclear. V lost 4 bases, J lost 0 bases, and 10 bases lay in between. Germline values: CDR1 SNHLY, CDR2 FYNNEI. This CDR3 region has 14 residues.

This clonotype was seen more than once but under ten times. The chain has TRBV19 and TRBJ2-5; 13 positions agree with TRBD2. Trimming took 3 bases from V and 12 from J; bases not matched to a gene: 4. The CDR3 is made up of 13 amino acids. From germline, CDR1 is LNHDA and CDR2 SQIVND (reference sequence). The CDR3 here is CASSIRTSGGKYF. The CDR3 region has the DNA TGTGCCAGTAGTATTCGGACTAGCGGGGGAAAGTACTTC.

This clonotype was seen repeatedly, ten times or more. The CDR3 nucleotides are TGTGCCAGCAGTTTATTCTTTGGGGTTTACGAGCAGTACTTC. Protein: CASSLFFGVYEQYF. The genes are TRBV12-3 or TRBV12-4 and TRBJ2-7; D remains ambiguous. Deletions cut 2 bases from V and 4 bases from J, with 12 bases between. CDR3 size: 14 residues.

This clonotype was picked up one time. A much larger clone lies one base from this, so it may be a read error. The rearrangement uses TRBV7-8 and TRBJ1-5, with unresolved D. Germline-derived CDR1 and CDR2 are SGHVS and FQNEAQ. This CDR3 contains 12 residues. Trimming left V 8 bases short and J 8 bases short, with 13 bases between. The CDR3 protein is CASGSQYEPQHF. The CDR3 DNA follows: TGTGCCAGCGGCTCACAATATGAGCCCCAGCATTTT.

V usage is TRBV14 and J usage is TRBJ1-2; the D is unclear. V shed 0 bases and J shed 4 bases, with 15 bases lying between them. The germline V gene encodes CDR1 SGHDN and CDR2 FVKESK. The CDR3 length is 16 residues. CDR3 coding DNA: TGTGCCAGCAGCCAAGATCGGGCGCAATTTTTCTATGGCTACACCTTC. Its protein is CASSQDRAQFFYGYTF.

This clonotype has more than one count but fewer than ten. This sequence joins TRBV27 and TRBJ1-1; possibly TRBD1 for D (6 bases). V lost 8 bases, J lost 4 bases, and 23 bases lay in between. This CDR3 has 16 residues. Looked up from germline, CDR1 is MNHEY and CDR2 is SMNVEV (reference sequence). This CDR3 is CASRPTGLLISTEAFF. The CDR3 DNA follows: TGTGCCAGCCGACCAACAGGGCTTCTGATTTCCACTGAAGCTTTCTTT.

There are many counts of this clonotype. This chain joins TRBV11-2 and TRBJ1-1; D is uncertain. Germline CDR1 is SGHAT and CDR2 is FQNNGV. V was clipped by 1 base and J by 1 base, with 7 bases between them. The CDR3 extends over 14 amino acids. Here the CDR3 DNA reads TGTGCCAGCAGCTTAGGGAGGCAGAACACTGAAGCTTTCTTT. Translated, it gives CASSLGRQNTEAFF.

The rearrangement uses TRBV12-3 or TRBV12-4 and TRBJ1-1; 9 nucleotides align to TRBD1. V trimming: 3 bases; J trimming: 0 bases; junction bases outside the gene matches: 5. The CDR3 has 16 amino acids. Here the CDR3 reads CASSLGQGILNTEAFF. The CDR3 nucleotides are TGTGCCAGCAGTTTGGGACAGGGAATACTGAACACTGAAGCTTTCTTT.

This chain links TRBV27 with TRBJ2-7, with D perhaps given as TRBD1 or TRBD2 (5 bases each). This CDR3 is built from 15 residues. Germline values: CDR1 MNHEY, CDR2 SMNVEV (reference sequence). The V end was cut by 7 bases, the J end by 7 bases, with 23 bases between. The CDR3 loop reads CASTDYSGTPNEQYF. CDR3 nucleotide sequence: TGTGCCAGCACAGATTATTCAGGGACGCCCAATGAGCAGTACTTC.